This T cell receptor beta chain was captured in a study of PD-1 blockade in classical Hodgkin lymphoma. All trial patients relapsed after autologous stem cell transplantation. Sequencing used immunoSEQ multiplex PCR; TCRdb keeps in-frame clones, though not all of them. The sample gives about 58,000 clones, approximately 90% of which show up once; about 9.4% is in the top ten. About this clone: Its antigen is still unknown.

Overall study results and limits: Complete responders showed a baseline diversity that resembled the diversity of newly diagnosed patients. Although disease activity or prior therapy may be involved, causes of the repertoire differences remain undefined. At C4D1, TCR diversity had climbed significantly for CD4+ cells, though not for CD8+ cells.

This sequence originates from a human donor with classical Hodgkin lymphoma. The sequences come from peripheral blood mononuclear cells (PBMCs), collected before the second cycle of nivolumab.

The chain's CDR3 is CASSSTGSSYEQYF. CDR3 nucleotides: TGTGCCAGCAGTTCCACCGGGAGCTCCTACGAGCAGTACTTC. This chain uses TRBV28 with TRBJ2-7, with D maybe TRBD2 (6 bases). Germline V lookup: CDR1 MDHEN, CDR2 SYDVKM. The CDR3 runs to 14 residues. Deletions cut 4 bases from V and 0 bases from J, with 10 bases between.